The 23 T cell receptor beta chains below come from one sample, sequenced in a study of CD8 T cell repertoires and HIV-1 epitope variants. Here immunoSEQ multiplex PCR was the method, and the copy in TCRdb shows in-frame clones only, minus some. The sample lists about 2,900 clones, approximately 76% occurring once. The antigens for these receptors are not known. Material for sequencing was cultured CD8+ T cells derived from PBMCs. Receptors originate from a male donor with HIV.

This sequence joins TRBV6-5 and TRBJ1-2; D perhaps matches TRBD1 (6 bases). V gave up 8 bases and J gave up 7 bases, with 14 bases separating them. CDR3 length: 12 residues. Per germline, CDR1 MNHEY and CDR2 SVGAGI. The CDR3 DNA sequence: TGTGCCAGCGGGTTACAGGGTGCTGGCTACACCTTC. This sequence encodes CASGLQGAGYTF.

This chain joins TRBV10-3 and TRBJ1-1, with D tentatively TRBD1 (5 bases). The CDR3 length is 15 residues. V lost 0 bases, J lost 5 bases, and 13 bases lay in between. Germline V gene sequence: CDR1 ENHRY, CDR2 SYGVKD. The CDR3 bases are TGTGCCATCAGTGAGTCTACAGGAGTATGGACTGAAGCTTTCTTT. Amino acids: CAISESTGVWTEAFF.

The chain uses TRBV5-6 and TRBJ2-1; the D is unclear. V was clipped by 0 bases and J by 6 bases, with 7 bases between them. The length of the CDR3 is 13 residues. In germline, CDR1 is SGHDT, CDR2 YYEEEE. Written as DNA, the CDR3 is TGTGCCAGCAGCTTGGTGCAGGCCAATGAGCAGTTCTTC. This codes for CASSLVQANEQFF.

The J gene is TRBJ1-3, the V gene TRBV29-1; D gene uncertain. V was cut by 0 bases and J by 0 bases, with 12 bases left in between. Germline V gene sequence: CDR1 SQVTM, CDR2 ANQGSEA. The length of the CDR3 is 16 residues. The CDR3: CSVEDEGESSGNTIYF. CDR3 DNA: TGCAGCGTTGAAGATGAGGGCGAGAGCTCTGGAAACACCATATATTTT.

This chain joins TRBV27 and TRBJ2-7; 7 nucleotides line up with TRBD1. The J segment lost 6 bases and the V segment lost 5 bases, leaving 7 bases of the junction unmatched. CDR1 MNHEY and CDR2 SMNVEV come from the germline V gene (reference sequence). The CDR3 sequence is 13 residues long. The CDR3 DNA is TGTGCCAGCAGTGGATCGACAGGGATCGAGCAGTACTTC. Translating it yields CASSGSTGIEQYF.

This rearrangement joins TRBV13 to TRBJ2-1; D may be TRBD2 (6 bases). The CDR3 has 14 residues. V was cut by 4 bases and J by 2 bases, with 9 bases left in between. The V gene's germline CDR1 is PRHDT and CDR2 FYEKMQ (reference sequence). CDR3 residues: CASSSGGPYNEQFF. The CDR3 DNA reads TGTGCCAGCAGCTCCGGGGGACCCTACAATGAGCAGTTCTTC.

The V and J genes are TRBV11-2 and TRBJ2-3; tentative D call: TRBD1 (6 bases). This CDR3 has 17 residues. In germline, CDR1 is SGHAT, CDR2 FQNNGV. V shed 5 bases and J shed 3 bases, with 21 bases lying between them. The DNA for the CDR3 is TGTGCCAGCAGCGCCTATCGGTCAGGGGTGGGTACAGATACGCAGTATTTT. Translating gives CASSAYRSGVGTDTQYF.

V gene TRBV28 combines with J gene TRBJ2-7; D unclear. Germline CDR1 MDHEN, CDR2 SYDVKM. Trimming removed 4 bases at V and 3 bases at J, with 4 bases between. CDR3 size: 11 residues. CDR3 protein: CASSSNYEQYF. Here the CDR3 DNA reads TGTGCCAGCAGTTCCAACTACGAGCAGTACTTC.

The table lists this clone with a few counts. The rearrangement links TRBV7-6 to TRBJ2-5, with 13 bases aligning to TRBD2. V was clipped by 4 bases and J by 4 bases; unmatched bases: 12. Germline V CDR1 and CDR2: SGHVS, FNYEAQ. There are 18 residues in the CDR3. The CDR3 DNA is TGTGCCAGCAGCTACTTACCGGGGGGACTAGCGGGGTCAGAGACCCAGTACTTC. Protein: CASSYLPGGLAGSETQYF.

The CDR3 reads CASSLGLGQPQHF. The CDR3, as DNA: TGCGCCAGCAGCCTAGGGCTTGGACAGCCCCAGCATTTT. The chain couples TRBV4-1 to TRBJ1-5, with D unclear. The CDR3 covers 13 residues. CDR1 and CDR2 (germline): MGHRA, YSYEKL. V was cut by 4 bases and J by 7 bases, with 11 bases left in between.

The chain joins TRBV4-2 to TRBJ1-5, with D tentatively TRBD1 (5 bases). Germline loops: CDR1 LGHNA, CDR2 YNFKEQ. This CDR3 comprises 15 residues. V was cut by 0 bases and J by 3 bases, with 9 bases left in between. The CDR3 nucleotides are TGTGCCAGCAGCCAAGAAGGGGAAACCAATCAGCCCCAGCATTTT. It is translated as CASSQEGETNQPQHF.

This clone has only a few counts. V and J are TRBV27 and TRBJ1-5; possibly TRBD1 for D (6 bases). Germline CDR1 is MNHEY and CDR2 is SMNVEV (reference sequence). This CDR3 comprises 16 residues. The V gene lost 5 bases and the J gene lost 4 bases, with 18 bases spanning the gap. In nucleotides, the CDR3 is TGTGCCAGCAGTCCCGAGGGGGGGCTAAGGAATCAGCCCCAGCATTTT. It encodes CASSPEGGLRNQPQHF.

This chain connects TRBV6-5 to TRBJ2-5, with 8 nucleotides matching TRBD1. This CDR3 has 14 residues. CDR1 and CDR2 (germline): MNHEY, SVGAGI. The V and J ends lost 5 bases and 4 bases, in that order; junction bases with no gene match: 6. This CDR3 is CASSNTGGRETQYF. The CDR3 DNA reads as TGTGCCAGCAGTAATACAGGGGGGCGAGAGACCCAGTACTTC.

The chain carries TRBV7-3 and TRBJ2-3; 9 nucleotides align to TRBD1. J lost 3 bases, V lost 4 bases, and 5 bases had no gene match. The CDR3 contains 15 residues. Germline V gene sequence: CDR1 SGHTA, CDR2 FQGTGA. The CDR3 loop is CASSSGTGWTDTQYF. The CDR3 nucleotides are TGTGCCAGCAGCTCCGGGACAGGGTGGACAGATACGCAGTATTTT.

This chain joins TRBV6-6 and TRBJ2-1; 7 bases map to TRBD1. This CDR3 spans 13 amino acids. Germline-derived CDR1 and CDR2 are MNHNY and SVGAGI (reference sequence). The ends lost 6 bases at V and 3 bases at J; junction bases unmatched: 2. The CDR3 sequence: CASSRDSYNEQFF. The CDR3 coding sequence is TGTGCCAGCAGCCGGGACAGCTACAATGAGCAGTTCTTC.

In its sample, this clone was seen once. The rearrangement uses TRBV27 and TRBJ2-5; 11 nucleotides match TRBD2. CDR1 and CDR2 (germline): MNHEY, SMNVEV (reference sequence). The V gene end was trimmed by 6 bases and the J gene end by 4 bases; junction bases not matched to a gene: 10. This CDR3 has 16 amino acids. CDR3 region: CASSPISLAGGETQYF. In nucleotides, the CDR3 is TGTGCCAGCAGCCCAATCTCGCTAGCGGGAGGAGAGACCCAGTACTTC.

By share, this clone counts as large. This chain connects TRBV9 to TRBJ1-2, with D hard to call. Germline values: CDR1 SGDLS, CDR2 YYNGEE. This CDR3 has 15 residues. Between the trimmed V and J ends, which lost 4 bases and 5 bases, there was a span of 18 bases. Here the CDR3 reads CASSFVGSGAYGYTF. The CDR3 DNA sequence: TGTGCCAGCAGCTTCGTAGGGTCTGGAGCTTATGGCTACACCTTC.

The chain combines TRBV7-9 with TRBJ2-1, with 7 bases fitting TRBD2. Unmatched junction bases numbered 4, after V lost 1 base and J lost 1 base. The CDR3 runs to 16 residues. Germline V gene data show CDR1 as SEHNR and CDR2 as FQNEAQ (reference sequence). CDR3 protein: CASSLEGGRSYNEQFF. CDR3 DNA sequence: TGTGCCAGCAGCTTAGAGGGCGGGAGATCCTACAATGAGCAGTTCTTC. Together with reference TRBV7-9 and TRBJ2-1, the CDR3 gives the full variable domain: DTGVSQNPRHKITKRGQNVTFRCDPISEHNRLYWYRQTLGQGPEFLTYFQNEAQLEKSRLLSDRFSAERPKGSFSTLEIQRTEQGDSAMYLCASSLEGGRSYNEQFFGPGTRLTVL.

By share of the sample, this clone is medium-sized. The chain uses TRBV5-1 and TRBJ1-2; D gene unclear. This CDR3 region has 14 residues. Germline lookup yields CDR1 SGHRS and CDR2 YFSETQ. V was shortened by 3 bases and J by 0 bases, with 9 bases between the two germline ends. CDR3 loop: CASSSQETNYGYTF. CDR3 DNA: TGCGCCAGCAGCTCGCAGGAGACTAACTATGGCTACACCTTC.

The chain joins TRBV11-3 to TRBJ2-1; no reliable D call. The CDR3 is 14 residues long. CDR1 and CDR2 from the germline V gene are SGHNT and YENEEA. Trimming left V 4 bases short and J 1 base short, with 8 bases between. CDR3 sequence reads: CASSSQSSYNEQFF. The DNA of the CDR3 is TGTGCCAGCAGCTCCCAGTCATCCTACAATGAGCAGTTCTTC.

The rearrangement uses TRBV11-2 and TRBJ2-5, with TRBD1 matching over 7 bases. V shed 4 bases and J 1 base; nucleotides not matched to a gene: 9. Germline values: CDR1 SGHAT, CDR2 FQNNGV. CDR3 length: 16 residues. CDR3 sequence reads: CASSSVMTGLQETQYF. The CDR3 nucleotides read TGTGCCAGCAGCTCGGTGATGACAGGGCTCCAAGAGACCCAGTACTTC.

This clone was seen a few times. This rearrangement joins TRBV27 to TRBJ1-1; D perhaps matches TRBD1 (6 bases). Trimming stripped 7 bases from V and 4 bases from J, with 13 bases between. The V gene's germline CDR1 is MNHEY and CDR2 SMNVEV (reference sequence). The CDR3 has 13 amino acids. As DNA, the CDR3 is TGTGCCAGCATCCGAGGGGGGGGCACTGAAGCTTTCTTT. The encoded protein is CASIRGGGTEAFF.

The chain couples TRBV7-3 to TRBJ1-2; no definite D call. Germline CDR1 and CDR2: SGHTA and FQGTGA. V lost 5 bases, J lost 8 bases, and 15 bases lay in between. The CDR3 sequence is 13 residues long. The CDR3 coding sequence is TGTGCCAGCAGCCTAAGACAAGGGAGCGGCTACACCTTC. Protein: CASSLRQGSGYTF. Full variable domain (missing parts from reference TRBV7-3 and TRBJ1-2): GAGVSQTPSNKVTEKGKYVELRCDPISGHTALYWYRQSLGQGPEFLIYFQGTGAADDSGLPNDRFFAVRPEGSVSTLKIQRTERGDSAVYLCASSLRQGSGYTFGSGTRLTVV.